This T cell receptor beta chain appears in the sequencing data of a study of T cell responses to AZD1222 COVID-19 vaccine. Whole-study results and caveats: The CD4 TCRs associated with vaccination extended across spike and predominated at 160-218 and 743-854. Donors were mostly white British, more females; clonal diversity possibly underestimated. Repertoires were obtained solely post-peak T cell response. An increase in Spike-specific TCR breadth and depth was observed after two AZD1222 doses.

Concerning this clone itself: What it binds is not known.

This CDR3 is built from 14 residues. V was cut by 5 bases and J by 5 bases, with 10 bases left in between. Germline values: CDR1 MNHEY, CDR2 SVGAGI. Here immunoSEQ multiplex PCR was the method, and the copy in TCRdb shows in-frame clones only, minus some. Of approximately 67,000 clones listed, 86% were seen once; the top ten hold roughly 2.4%. This clonotype was obtained from an adult in good health. Sequenced here: peripheral blood, sampled on day 0 of AZD1222 vaccination. The chain has TRBV6-5 and TRBJ1-6; D is unresolved. In DNA, the CDR3 is TGTGCCAGCAGTCAAATCAACCATAATTCACCCCTCCACTTT. It codes for CASSQINHNSPLHF.